This TCR beta chain was recorded in a study of T cells in narcolepsy. This CDR3 is 18 amino acids long. Trimming at V came to 5 bases and at J to 8 bases, leaving 19 bases not matched to a gene. CDR1 is SGHAT and CDR2 is FQDESV in the germline V gene (reference sequence). This table comes from immunoSEQ multiplex PCR, and its TCRdb copy is limited to in-frame clones, with some not included. The repertoire consists of just over 20,000 clones, with 92% occurring once and the leading ten covering about 1%. Sequencing was done on a sample of CD45RA- memory CD4+ T cells from PBMCs. This receptor was obtained from a human donor with narcolepsy. This chain uses TRBV11-1 with TRBJ1-4; 8 positions agree with TRBD1. The CDR3 sequence is CASSPGQAFRSGSEKLFF. CDR3 DNA: TGTGCCAGCAGCCCGGGACAGGCATTTAGATCGGGCAGCGAAAAACTGTTTTTT.